Listed below are T cell receptor beta chains from one sample, sequenced in a study of control samples from healthy donors and cancer patients. TCRdb's table, derived via immunoSEQ multiplex PCR, lists solely in-frame clones and lacks some. Here the sample spans 55,000 to 70,000 clones, roughly 90% being singletons. The sequenced sample was PBMCs. These TCRs come from a man aged 25 to 45 with colorectal cancer. Each CDR3 is given with its conserved first and last residue. The D gene is left open where the match is weak. For some rows the clone size is stated as once, few or many, or as a class when expanded; others skip it.

D gene: .
V gene: TRBV25-1
clone size: .
J gene: TRBJ1-1
CDR3 protein: CASSDPNRERNTEAFF
CDR3 DNA: TGTGCCAGCAGTGATCCGAACAGGGAGAGGAACACTGAAGCTTTCTTT

D gene: .
V gene: TRBV30
clone size: once
J gene: TRBJ1-1
CDR3 protein: CAWSLSRGNTEAFF
CDR3 DNA: TGTGCCTGGTCCTTATCACGGGGGAACACTGAAGCTTTCTTT

D gene: TRBD2
V gene: TRBV5-1
clone size: .
J gene: TRBJ2-1
CDR3 protein: CASSFGLPVAGEDNEQFF
CDR3 DNA: TGCGCCAGCAGCTTTGGCCTTCCGGTAGCGGGGGAGGACAATGAGCAGTTCTTC

D gene: .
V gene: TRBV9
clone size: .
J gene: TRBJ1-4
CDR3 protein: CASSVHPRDEKLFF
CDR3 DNA: TGTGCCAGCAGCGTACATCCCCGGGACGAAAAACTGTTTTTT

D gene: TRBD1
V gene: TRBV29-1
clone size: .
J gene: TRBJ1-4
CDR3 protein: CSVTGANEKLFF
CDR3 DNA: TGCAGCGTTACAGGGGCGAATGAAAAACTGTTTTTT

D gene: TRBD1
V gene: TRBV6-6
clone size: .
J gene: TRBJ1-5
CDR3 protein: CASSNQGAGNQPQHF
CDR3 DNA: TGTGCCAGCAGTAATCAGGGGGCCGGCAATCAGCCCCAGCATTTT

D gene: .
V gene: TRBV10-2
clone size: .
J gene: TRBJ2-1
CDR3 protein: CASSDRNNEQFF
CDR3 DNA: TGCGCCAGCAGTGATAGGAACAATGAGCAGTTCTTC

D gene: TRBD2
V gene: TRBV2
clone size: .
J gene: TRBJ2-6
CDR3 protein: CASSDRVAGVSGANVLTF
CDR3 DNA: TGTGCCAGCAGTGACAGGGTGGCGGGGGTGTCTGGGGCCAACGTCCTGACTTTC

D gene: .
V gene: TRBV19
clone size: .
J gene: TRBJ1-1
CDR3 protein: CASSIGSGVLNKDTEAFF
CDR3 DNA: TGTGCCAGTAGTATAGGGTCGGGGGTTTTAAATAAAGACACTGAAGCTTTCTTT

D gene: .
V gene: TRBV6-1
clone size: .
J gene: TRBJ1-6
CDR3 protein: CASSEGADGFSPLHF
CDR3 DNA: TGTGCCAGCAGTGAAGGGGCGGATGGATTTTCACCCCTCCACTTT

D gene: .
V gene: TRBV9
clone size: .
J gene: TRBJ2-2
CDR3 protein: CASSLKQGPGELFF
CDR3 DNA: TGTGCCAGCAGCCTCAAACAGGGTCCCGGGGAGCTGTTTTTT

D gene: .
V gene: TRBV30
clone size: .
J gene: TRBJ1-5
CDR3 protein: CAWSVAGGNQPQHF
CDR3 DNA: TGTGCCTGGAGTGTTGCAGGGGGCAATCAGCCCCAGCATTTT

D gene: .
V gene: TRBV30
clone size: once
J gene: TRBJ2-2
CDR3 protein: CAWSRRVEGELFF
CDR3 DNA: TGTGCCTGGAGTAGAAGGGTTGAGGGGGAGCTGTTTTTT

D gene: .
V gene: TRBV11-3
clone size: .
J gene: TRBJ2-3
CDR3 protein: CASSQRTGRETDTRYF
CDR3 DNA: TGTGCCAGCAGTCAAAGGACAGGGAGGGAGACAGATACGCGGTATTTT

D gene: .
V gene: TRBV5-4
clone size: .
J gene: TRBJ1-4
CDR3 protein: CASSPDPGLPFEKLFF
CDR3 DNA: TGTGCCAGCAGCCCTGACCCCGGACTTCCCTTTGAAAAACTGTTTTTT

D gene: TRBD2
V gene: TRBV5-1
clone size: .
J gene: TRBJ2-1
CDR3 protein: CASSLGSSGGYNEQFF
CDR3 DNA: TGCGCCAGCAGCTTGGGGAGTAGCGGGGGGTACAATGAGCAGTTCTTC

D gene: TRBD1
V gene: TRBV7-9
clone size: .
J gene: TRBJ1-6
CDR3 protein: CASSLATGAGNSPLHF
CDR3 DNA: TGTGCCAGCAGCTTAGCAACAGGGGCTGGGAATTCACCCCTCCACTTT

D gene: .
V gene: TRBV12-3/TRBV12-4
clone size: .
J gene: TRBJ2-1
CDR3 protein: CASSHSSGDEQFF
CDR3 DNA: TGTGCCAGCAGTCACAGTAGTGGGGATGAGCAGTTCTTC

D gene: TRBD1
V gene: TRBV4-1
clone size: .
J gene: TRBJ2-5
CDR3 protein: CASSPGDRDQETQYF
CDR3 DNA: TGCGCCAGCAGCCCAGGGGACAGGGATCAAGAGACCCAGTACTTC

D gene: .
V gene: TRBV19
clone size: .
J gene: TRBJ2-7
CDR3 protein: CASSPILGQSYEQYF
CDR3 DNA: TGTGCCAGTAGTCCTATTCTCGGACAGTCCTACGAGCAGTACTTC

D gene: TRBD2
V gene: TRBV4-1
clone size: .
J gene: TRBJ2-7
CDR3 protein: CASSPGLAASSYEQYF
CDR3 DNA: TGCGCCAGCAGCCCGGGACTAGCGGCTAGCTCCTACGAGCAGTACTTC

D gene: TRBD2
V gene: TRBV5-4
clone size: .
J gene: TRBJ2-5
CDR3 protein: CASSLRLAGGYQETQYF
CDR3 DNA: TGTGCCAGCAGCTTGAGACTAGCGGGGGGCTACCAAGAGACCCAGTACTTC